This TCR beta chain came from a study of beta chain features in type 1 diabetes. Study outcomes and limitations: Possibly, sequencing cDNA over-represented cells that had high TCR expression levels.

All of the isolated RNA was reverse transcribed, so expressed TCRB transcripts were sequenced. The data were produced by immunoSEQ multiplex PCR, yet TCRdb's version contains in-frame clones alone and is incomplete. Altogether under 500,000 clones are present, approximately 30% being singletons, with the ten largest covering about 0.065%. This clone showed up just a few times. Its antigen is undetermined. Per the germline V gene, CDR1 is SGHTA and CDR2 is FQGNSA. V shed 5 bases and J 12 bases; nucleotides not matched to a gene: 16. The CDR3 sequence is 16 residues long. The source of this sequence is a man between 18 and 35 years old in good health. The chain carries TRBV7-2 and TRBJ2-1; 10 bases are shared with TRBD2. What was sequenced was naive CD4+ T cells from blood. The CDR3 sequence is CASSHEGSGRALGQFF. For the CDR3, the DNA is TGTGCCAGCAGCCACGAGGGGAGCGGGAGGGCCCTCGGGCAGTTCTTC.